The 27 T cell receptor beta chains given below trace back to one sample, sequenced in a study of T cell repertoires in cytomegalovirus infection. Each CDR3 protein is one row after TCRdb ran MiXCR on the reads. This table holds hundreds of thousands of distinct CDR3 sequences, about two fifths found once. For these receptors, no antigen is known. The material sequenced was cultured PBMCs, taken from culture after CMV antigen stimulation. Receptors were obtained from a human donor in good health (CMV status not recorded). Some clones in this sample may be carry-over from other donors' samples.

The rearrangement uses TRBV4-1 and TRBJ2-7; 9 nucleotides line up with TRBD1. This CDR3 has 17 residues. Germline-derived CDR1 and CDR2 are MGHRA and YSYEKL. Trimming removed 4 bases from V and 7 bases from J; junction bases left unmatched: 17. The CDR3 loop is CASSPLGRGQGGLEQYF. Here the CDR3 DNA reads TGCGCCAGCAGCCCCCTCGGGCGGGGACAGGGTGGTTTGGAGCAGTACTTC.

This chain joins TRBV18 and TRBJ2-1; 7 nucleotides line up with TRBD1. The germline gives CDR1 KGHSH, CDR2 LQKENI. Unmatched junction bases numbered 10, after V lost 6 bases and J lost 5 bases. There are 15 residues in the CDR3. CDR3 sequence: CASSPGTVHNNEQFF. The CDR3, as DNA: TGTGCCAGCTCGCCAGGGACAGTCCACAACAATGAGCAGTTCTTC. Based on the CDR3 plus reference TRBV18 and TRBJ2-1, the full variable domain is NAGVMQNPRHLVRRRGQEARLRCSPMKGHSHVYWYRQLPEEGLKFMVYLQKENIIDESGMPKERFSAEFPKEGPSILRIQQVVRGDSAAYFCASSPGTVHNNEQFFGPGTRLTVL.

This clonotype was seen more than once but under ten times. This rearrangement joins TRBV6-5 to TRBJ1-2; D possibly corresponds to TRBD1 (5 bases). The CDR3 contains 13 residues. Per the germline V gene, CDR1 is MNHEY and CDR2 is SVGAGI. The V end lost 3 bases, the J end lost 8 bases, and 13 bases lay between the germline ends. CDR3 loop: CASSYTGSGGYTF. The CDR3 DNA is TGTGCCAGCAGTTATACAGGATCGGGGGGCTACACCTTC.

The rearrangement links TRBV7-2 to TRBJ2-1, with 10 bases aligning to TRBD2. From germline, CDR1 is SGHTA and CDR2 FQGNSA. Unmatched junction bases numbered 7, after V lost 5 bases and J lost 6 bases. The length of the CDR3 is 15 residues. The CDR3 nucleotides read TGTGCCAGCAGCGACGCTAGCGGGAGTTTCAATGAGCAGTTCTTC. Translation: CASSDASGSFNEQFF.

This clonotype was counted only a few times. The rearrangement uses TRBV7-2 and TRBJ2-7; 9 nucleotides align to TRBD1. This CDR3 has 15 amino acids. Germline V gene lookup returns CDR1 SGHTA and CDR2 FQGNSA. Trimming took 7 bases from V and 4 from J; bases not matched to a gene: 11. DNA of the CDR3: TGTGCCAGCACCCTTATAGGGACAGGGTTATACGAGCAGTACTTC. It is translated as CASTLIGTGLYEQYF.

This clonotype was observed once. The chain recombines TRBV24-1 with TRBJ2-7, with TRBD1 matching 7 bases. CDR3 length: 13 amino acids. Unmatched junction bases numbered 7, after V lost 5 bases and J lost 7 bases. Looked up from germline, CDR1 is KGHDR and CDR2 is SFDVKD. This CDR3 reads CATSGRTGVEQYF. The CDR3 DNA follows: TGTGCCACCAGTGGCCGTACAGGGGTGGAGCAGTACTTC.

This clonotype occurred a few times. This CDR3 reads CASSLTDGNNSPLHF. The CDR3 region has the DNA TGTGCCAGCAGCTTAACGGACGGGAATAATTCACCCCTCCACTTT. V gene TRBV7-6 combines with J gene TRBJ1-6, with D uncertain. Trimming took off 2 bases at V and 5 bases at J, with 10 bases between the two ends. CDR3 size: 15 residues. CDR1 is SGHVS and CDR2 is FNYEAQ in the germline V gene. Full variable domain (missing parts from reference TRBV7-6 and TRBJ1-6): GAGVSQSPRYKVTKRGQDVALRCDPISGHVSLYWYRQALGQGPEFLTYFNYEAQQDKSGLPNDRFSAERPEGSISTLTIQRTEQRDSAMYRCASSLTDGNNSPLHFGNGTRLTVT.

V usage is TRBV6-1 and J usage is TRBJ2-5, with D perhaps given as TRBD1 or TRBD2 (5 bases each). Germline V gene data show CDR1 as MNHNS and CDR2 as SASEGT. V was cut by 7 bases and J by 3 bases, with 12 bases left in between. This CDR3 is 13 amino acids long. CDR3 sequence (DNA): TGTGCCAGCAACCTGGGACGGAAAGAGACCCAGTACTTC. Residues: CASNLGRKETQYF.

This chain joins TRBV20-1 and TRBJ2-1; D is unclear. The CDR3 totals 15 residues. V was cut by 0 bases and J by 3 bases, with 12 bases left in between. In germline, CDR1 is DFQATT, CDR2 SNEGSKA (reference sequence). The CDR3 coding sequence is TGCAGTGCTAGAGATCGTCAGCGTCTCTACAATGAGCAGTTCTTC. Protein sequence: CSARDRQRLYNEQFF.

The chain uses TRBV2 and TRBJ2-1; D ambiguous. CDR3 length: 10 residues. Trimming stripped 11 bases from V and 15 bases from J, with 17 bases between. Germline lookup yields CDR1 SNHLY and CDR2 FYNNEI. CDR3 in amino acids: CAAQRYFPFF. In DNA form, the CDR3 reads TGTGCCGCGCAGAGGTATTTCCCGTTCTTC.

This clonotype was recorded a few times. The chain has TRBV20-1 and TRBJ2-1, with 7 bases aligning to TRBD2. V dropped 6 bases and J dropped 7; count of bases not matched to a gene: 12. In germline, CDR1 is DFQATT, CDR2 SNEGSKA (reference sequence). The length of the CDR3 is 14 residues. CDR3 nucleotides: TGCAGTGCCCTGCAGAGCGGGGTCCTAAATGAGCAGTTCTTC. It yields the protein CSALQSGVLNEQFF.

This chain joins TRBV20-1 and TRBJ1-2, with 8 bases identical to TRBD1. Germline values: CDR1 DFQATT, CDR2 SNEGSKA (reference sequence). The CDR3 length is 12 residues. J gave up 8 bases and V 4 bases, and 6 bases lay outside the gene matches. The DNA for the CDR3 is TGCAGTGCTAACAGGGGGAATGGAGGCTACACCTTC. Its translation is CSANRGNGGYTF.

V gene TRBV10-3 combines with J gene TRBJ2-1, with 12 bases lining up with TRBD2. Germline trimming cut 8 bases from V and 7 bases from J; bases unmatched to any gene: 9. The V gene's germline CDR1 is ENHRY and CDR2 SYGVKD. CDR3 length: 15 residues. The CDR3 loop is CAIYPPSGRGNEQFF. The DNA for the CDR3 is TGTGCCATCTATCCGCCTAGCGGGAGGGGGAATGAGCAGTTCTTC.

This clonotype was detected a few times. V is TRBV10-3 and J is TRBJ2-5, with D tentatively TRBD1 (5 bases). V was trimmed by 2 bases and J by 6 bases, leaving 10 bases between them. Germline assignment: CDR1 ENHRY and CDR2 SYGVKD. This CDR3 spans 13 amino acids. The CDR3 DNA is TGTGCCATCAGTGAGGGGGCCGCCAAGACCCAGTACTTC. As protein: CAISEGAAKTQYF.

This clonotype was recorded at least ten times. The chain joins TRBV7-2 to TRBJ1-6; no clear D. This CDR3 spans 13 amino acids. CDR1 SGHTA and CDR2 FQGNSA come from the germline V gene. V gave up 5 bases and J gave up 14 bases, with 16 bases separating them. CDR3 nucleotide sequence: TGTGCCAGCAGCCCCGACCCCGGGGTGGCCCTCCACTTT. Amino acids: CASSPDPGVALHF.

This clonotype was detected only once. This chain joins TRBV12-3 or TRBV12-4 and TRBJ2-5, with D possibly called TRBD1 or TRBD2 (5 bases each). The germline V and J ends were trimmed by 10 bases and 1 base, with 16 bases remaining between them. CDR3 length equals 14 residues. The DNA of the CDR3 is TGTGCCACCTCTCCTGGGGCGGGCCAAGAGACCCAGTACTTC. It specifies CATSPGAGQETQYF.

This clonotype was recorded a few times. This sequence joins TRBV12-3 or TRBV12-4 and TRBJ1-1; 7 bases align to TRBD1. V trimming: 6 bases; J trimming: 10 bases; junction bases outside the gene matches: 14. The length of the CDR3 is 14 residues. This CDR3 reads CASSQGTAGKRAFF. DNA of the CDR3: TGTGCCAGCAGCCAGGGGACAGCAGGAAAACGAGCTTTCTTT.

This clonotype was seen only a few times. The chain recombines TRBV7-8 with TRBJ2-1; a possible D gene is TRBD2 (7 bases). This CDR3 comprises 14 residues. Germline V gene lookup returns CDR1 SGHVS and CDR2 FQNEAQ. Trimming removed 8 bases at V and 1 base at J, with 12 bases between. This CDR3 is CASGEGGSYNEQFF. The CDR3 nucleotides are TGTGCCAGCGGAGAGGGGGGGTCCTACAATGAGCAGTTCTTC.

The chain has TRBV5-4 and TRBJ2-1; 11 bases fit TRBD2. The trim removed 4 bases at V and 0 bases at J, leaving 6 bases unmatched. Germline values: CDR1 SGHNT, CDR2 YYREEE (reference sequence). The CDR3 covers 17 residues. CDR3 coding DNA: TGTGCCAGCAGCCAACGACTAGCGGGGAGCTCCTACAATGAGCAGTTCTTC. Amino acid sequence: CASSQRLAGSSYNEQFF.

V and J are TRBV6-1 and TRBJ2-3; 8 bases map to TRBD2. This CDR3 spans 16 amino acids. Germline V gene data show CDR1 as MNHNS and CDR2 as SASEGT. V lost 7 bases and J lost 2; bases outside the gene matches: 11. CDR3 region: CASTQAGAFPTDTQYF. The CDR3 nucleotides read TGTGCCAGCACCCAAGCGGGGGCCTTCCCCACAGATACGCAGTATTTT.

The chain joins TRBV7-2 to TRBJ2-1; 9 bases line up with TRBD1. Germline V gives CDR1 SGHTA, CDR2 FQGNSA. Trimming took 3 bases from V and 2 from J; bases not matched to a gene: 5. The CDR3 is made up of 16 amino acids. The CDR3 DNA sequence: TGTGCCAGCAGCTTCCACGGGACAGGGACCTACAATGAGCAGTTCTTC. The encoded protein is CASSFHGTGTYNEQFF.

This sequence joins TRBV5-8 and TRBJ2-2; D gene uncertain. V was cut by 2 bases and J by 1 base, with 12 bases left in between. From germline, CDR1 is SGHTS and CDR2 YDEGEE. CDR3 size: 16 residues. CDR3 sequence reads: CASSFRDIKNTGELFF. CDR3 nucleotide sequence: TGTGCCAGCAGCTTCCGAGACATAAAGAACACCGGGGAGCTGTTTTTT.

This clonotype showed up just once. The CDR3 DNA reads as TGTGCCATCAGTGCCTCCCTCTATGGCTACACCTTC. Its translation is CAISASLYGYTF. This chain joins TRBV10-3 and TRBJ1-2, with D uncertain. This CDR3 comprises 12 residues. The germline gives CDR1 ENHRY, CDR2 SYGVKD. With 4 bases removed from V and 4 bases from J, the gap between germline ends came to 7 bases.

This clonotype was recorded a few times. The chain is built from TRBV19 and TRBJ2-5, with D tentatively TRBD1 or TRBD2 (5 bases each). Germline V gene data show CDR1 as LNHDA and CDR2 as SQIVND (reference sequence). This CDR3 is built from 18 residues. V was shortened by 3 bases and J by 2 bases, with 22 bases between the two germline ends. CDR3 bases: TGTGCCAGTAGTATTGGCCTTTCCGGCCGGGGCGTACAAGAGACCCAGTACTTC. Translated, it gives CASSIGLSGRGVQETQYF. Based on the CDR3 plus reference TRBV19 and TRBJ2-5, the full variable domain is DGGITQSPKYLFRKEGQNVTLSCEQNLNHDAMYWYRQDPGQGLRLIYYSQIVNDFQKGDIAEGYSVSREKKESFPLTVTSAQKNPTAFYLCASSIGLSGRGVQETQYFGPGTRLLVL.

The gene calls are TRBV10-3 and TRBJ1-6, with a tentative D call TRBD1 (6 bases). The V end lost 3 bases, the J end lost 10 bases, and 10 bases lay between the germline ends. Looked up from germline, CDR1 is ENHRY and CDR2 is SYGVKD. This CDR3 region has 13 residues. The CDR3 is CAISDYRDSPLHF. CDR3 DNA sequence: TGTGCCATCAGTGATTACAGGGACTCACCCCTCCACTTT.

V usage is TRBV27 and J usage is TRBJ2-7; D is possibly TRBD1 or TRBD2 (6 bases each). V was trimmed by 6 bases and J by 2 bases, leaving 14 bases between them. Germline CDR1 MNHEY, CDR2 SMNVEV (reference sequence). The CDR3 spans 14 residues. CDR3 protein: CASRTGGGAYEQYF. The DNA for the CDR3 is TGTGCCAGCAGGACAGGTGGAGGGGCCTACGAGCAGTACTTC.

This clonotype turned up a few times. The chain is built from TRBV6-1 and TRBJ1-5, with a weak D call TRBD1 (5 bases). The CDR3 has 17 amino acids. CDR1 is MNHNS, CDR2 SASEGT, per germline. Trimming shortened V by 3 bases and J by 0 bases, and 15 bases separated the two germline ends. DNA for the CDR3: TGTGCCAGCAGTGATTTTCAGACAGCTTATAGCAATCAGCCCCAGCATTTT. Protein sequence: CASSDFQTAYSNQPQHF.